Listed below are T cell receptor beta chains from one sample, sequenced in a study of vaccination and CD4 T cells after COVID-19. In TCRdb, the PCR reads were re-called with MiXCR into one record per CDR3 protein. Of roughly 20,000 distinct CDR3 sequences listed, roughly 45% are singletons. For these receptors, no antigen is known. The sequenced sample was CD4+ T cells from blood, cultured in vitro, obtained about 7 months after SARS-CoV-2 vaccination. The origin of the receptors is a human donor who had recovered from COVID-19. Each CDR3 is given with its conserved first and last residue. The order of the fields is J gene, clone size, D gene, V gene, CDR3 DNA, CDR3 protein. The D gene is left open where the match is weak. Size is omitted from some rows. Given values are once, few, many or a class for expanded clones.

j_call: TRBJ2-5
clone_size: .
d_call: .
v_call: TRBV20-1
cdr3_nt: TGCAGTGCTAGTCGGCGGAGGGAGGCCCAGTACTTC
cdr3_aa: CSASRRREAQYF

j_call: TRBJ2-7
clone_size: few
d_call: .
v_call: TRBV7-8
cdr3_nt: TGTGCCAGCAGCTCCGGGACTCAGAGCTCCTACGAGCAGTACTTC
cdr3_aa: CASSSGTQSSYEQYF

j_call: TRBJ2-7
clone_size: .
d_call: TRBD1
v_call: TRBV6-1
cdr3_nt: TGTGCCAGCAGTCGACAGGGGAGCGGCGAGCAGTACTTC
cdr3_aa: CASSRQGSGEQYF

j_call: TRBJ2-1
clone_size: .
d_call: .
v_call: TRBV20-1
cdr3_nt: TGCAGTGCTAGTCCGCGCCCAACAACGACTAATGAGCAGTTCTTC
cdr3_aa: CSASPRPTTTNEQFF

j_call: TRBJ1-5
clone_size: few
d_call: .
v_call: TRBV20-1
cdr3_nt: TGCAGTGCTACGGGGGGCAATCAGCCCCAGCATTTT
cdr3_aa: CSATGGNQPQHF

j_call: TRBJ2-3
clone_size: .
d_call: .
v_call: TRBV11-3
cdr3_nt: TGTGCCAGCGGGTCCACCACAGATACGCAGTATTTT
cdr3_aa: CASGSTTDTQYF

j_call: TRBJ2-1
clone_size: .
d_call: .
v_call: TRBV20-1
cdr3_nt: TGCAGTGCTAGTCGGGCCCAATCCGCCGGTGAGCAGTTCTTC
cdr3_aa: CSASRAQSAGEQFF

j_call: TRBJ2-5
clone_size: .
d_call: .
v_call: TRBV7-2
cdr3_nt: TGTGCCAGCAGTCCCGCGGGACAGATACAAGAGACCCAGTACTTC
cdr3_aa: CASSPAGQIQETQYF

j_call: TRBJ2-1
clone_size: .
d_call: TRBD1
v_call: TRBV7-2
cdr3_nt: TGTGCCAGCAGCTTGACAGGGAATGAGCAGTTCTTC
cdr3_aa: CASSLTGNEQFF

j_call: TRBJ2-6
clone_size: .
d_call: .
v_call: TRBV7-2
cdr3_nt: TGTGCCAGCAGCCCCAGACTAGACGTGGCCAACGTCCTGACTTTC
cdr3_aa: CASSPRLDVANVLTF

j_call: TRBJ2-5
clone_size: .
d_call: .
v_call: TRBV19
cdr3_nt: TGTGCCAGCTCGGACGTATCGCCGATAGAGACCCAGTACTTC
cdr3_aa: CASSDVSPIETQYF

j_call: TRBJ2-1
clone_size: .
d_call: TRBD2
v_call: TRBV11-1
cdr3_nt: TGTGCCAGCAGCGGACCTACGATAGCGGGATCCAATGAGCAGTTCTTC
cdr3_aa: CASSGPTIAGSNEQFF

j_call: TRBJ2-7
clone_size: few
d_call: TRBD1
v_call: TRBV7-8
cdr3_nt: TGTGCCAGCAGTTCCCGACAGGGGGCAGGGTACGAGCAGTACTTC
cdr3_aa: CASSSRQGAGYEQYF

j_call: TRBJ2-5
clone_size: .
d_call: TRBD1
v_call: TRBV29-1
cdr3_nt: TGCAGCGTTAAAGACAGACAGGGGCAAGAGACCCAGTACTTC
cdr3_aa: CSVKDRQGQETQYF

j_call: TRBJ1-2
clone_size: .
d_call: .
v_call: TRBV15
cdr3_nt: TGTGCCACCAGCAGAGATCTTCGTCGCCCCGGACGCGGCGGCTATGGCTACACCTTC
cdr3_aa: CATSRDLRRPGRGGYGYTF

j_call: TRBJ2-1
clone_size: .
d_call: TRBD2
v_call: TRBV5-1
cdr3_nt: TGCGCCAGCAGCACGGGACTAGCGGGAGGACGGCAGGCTTACAATGAGCAGTTCTTC
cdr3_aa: CASSTGLAGGRQAYNEQFF

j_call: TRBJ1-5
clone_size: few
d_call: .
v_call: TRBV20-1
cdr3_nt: TGCAGTGCTAGGGGTGACGTACCGATTCCCCAGCATTTT
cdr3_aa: CSARGDVPIPQHF

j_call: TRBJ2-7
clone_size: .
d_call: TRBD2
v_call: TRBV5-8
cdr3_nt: TGTGCCAGCAGCTCCCCTAGCGGCACCTACGAGCAGTACTTC
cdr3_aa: CASSSPSGTYEQYF

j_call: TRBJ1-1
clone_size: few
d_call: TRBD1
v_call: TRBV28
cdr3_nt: TGTGCCAGCAGCTCAGGGGGCGGCATCACTGAAGCTTTCTTT
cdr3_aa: CASSSGGGITEAFF

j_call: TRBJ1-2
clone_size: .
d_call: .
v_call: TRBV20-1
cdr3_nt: TGCAGTGCTAGAGCCGGGTTTCTTCTCGGAGGCGATGGCTACACCTTC
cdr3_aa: CSARAGFLLGGDGYTF

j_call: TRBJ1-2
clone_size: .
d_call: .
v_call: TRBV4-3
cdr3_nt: TGCGCCAGCAGCCAGGACACCGGGATCTATGGCTACACCTTC
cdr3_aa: CASSQDTGIYGYTF

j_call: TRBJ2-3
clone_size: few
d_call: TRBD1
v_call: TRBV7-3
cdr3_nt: TGTGCCAGCAGCTCCCTCGGGGGACAGGGGTCTGGAGATACGCAGTATTTT
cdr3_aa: CASSSLGGQGSGDTQYF

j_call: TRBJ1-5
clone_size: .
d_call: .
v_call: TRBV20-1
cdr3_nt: TGCAGTGCTAGATCGGATAGCAATCAGCCCCAGCATTTT
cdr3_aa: CSARSDSNQPQHF

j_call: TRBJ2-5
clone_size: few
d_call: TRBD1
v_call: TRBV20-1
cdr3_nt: TGCAGTGCTGATCCCGGGACAGGGAGGGGGAGGGAAATAGAGACCCAGTACTTC
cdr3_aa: CSADPGTGRGREIETQYF

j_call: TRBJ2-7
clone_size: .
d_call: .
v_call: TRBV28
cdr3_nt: TGTGCCAGCAGTCCCTGGGACACTTACTACGAGCAGTACTTC
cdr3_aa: CASSPWDTYYEQYF

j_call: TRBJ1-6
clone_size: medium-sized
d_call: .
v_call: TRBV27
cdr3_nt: TGTGCCAGCAGAAGGCGACTGATTAATTCACCCCTCCACTTT
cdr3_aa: CASRRRLINSPLHF

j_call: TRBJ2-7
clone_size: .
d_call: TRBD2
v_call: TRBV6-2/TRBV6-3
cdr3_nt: TGTGCCAGCAGTTACGGGACTAGCGGGTACGAGCAGTACTTC
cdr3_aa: CASSYGTSGYEQYF

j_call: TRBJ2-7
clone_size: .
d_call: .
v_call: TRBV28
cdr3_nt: TGTGCCAGCAGTTTATGGGACAGCCCCTACGAGCAGTACTTC
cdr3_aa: CASSLWDSPYEQYF

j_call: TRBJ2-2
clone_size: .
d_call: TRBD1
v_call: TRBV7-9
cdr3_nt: TGTGCCAGCAGCTCGACAGGGGCCACCGGGGAGCTGTTTTTT
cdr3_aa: CASSSTGATGELFF

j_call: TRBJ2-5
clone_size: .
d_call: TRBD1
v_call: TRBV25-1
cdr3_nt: TGTGCCAGCAGTGACTGGGACAGGGGAGCCGTAGAGACCCAGTACTTC
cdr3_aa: CASSDWDRGAVETQYF

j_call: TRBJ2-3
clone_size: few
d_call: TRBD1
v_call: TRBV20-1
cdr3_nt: TGCAGTGCTCTGAATATGGGGACAGATAGCACAGATACGCAGTATTTT
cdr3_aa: CSALNMGTDSTDTQYF

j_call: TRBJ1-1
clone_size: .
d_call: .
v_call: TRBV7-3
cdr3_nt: TGTGCCAGCAGATTGACAGCGAACACTGAAGCTTTCTTT
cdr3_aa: CASRLTANTEAFF

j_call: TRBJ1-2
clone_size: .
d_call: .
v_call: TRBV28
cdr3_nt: TGTGCCAGCAGTTCCGGATCCTATGGCTACACCTTC
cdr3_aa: CASSSGSYGYTF

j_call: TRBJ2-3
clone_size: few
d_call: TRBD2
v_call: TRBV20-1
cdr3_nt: TGCAGTGCTAGAGATGGGCGGGAGTCGACAGATACGCAGTATTTT
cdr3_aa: CSARDGRESTDTQYF

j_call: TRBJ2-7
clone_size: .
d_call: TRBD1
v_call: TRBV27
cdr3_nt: TGTGCCAGCAGTTTATTTGGGACAGGGGAACCCTACGAGCAGTACTTC
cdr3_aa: CASSLFGTGEPYEQYF

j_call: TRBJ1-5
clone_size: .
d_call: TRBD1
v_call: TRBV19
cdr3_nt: TGTGCCAGTAGTTTTACAGGGGGGAATCAGCCCCAGCATTTT
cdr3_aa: CASSFTGGNQPQHF

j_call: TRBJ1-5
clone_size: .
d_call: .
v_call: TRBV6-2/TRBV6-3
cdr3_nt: TGTGCCAGCAGTCCACTCGTCGGGGACAATCAGCCCCAGCATTTT
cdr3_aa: CASSPLVGDNQPQHF

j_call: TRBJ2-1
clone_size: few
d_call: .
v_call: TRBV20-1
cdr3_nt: TGCAGTGCCTCCCTAGCTGCGGTGAGCTCCTACAATGAGCAGTTCTTC
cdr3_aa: CSASLAAVSSYNEQFF

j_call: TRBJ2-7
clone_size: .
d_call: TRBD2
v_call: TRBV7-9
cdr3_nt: TGTGCCAGCAGCTTGGGACTAGCGGAATACGAGCAGTACTTC
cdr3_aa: CASSLGLAEYEQYF

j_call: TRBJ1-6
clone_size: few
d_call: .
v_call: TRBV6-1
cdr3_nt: TGTGCCAGCCTCTCCCCGACAGCGGCAAATTCACCCCTCCACTTT
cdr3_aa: CASLSPTAANSPLHF

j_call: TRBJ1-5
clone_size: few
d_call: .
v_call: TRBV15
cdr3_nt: TGTGCCACCAGCAGAGATTGGGGTAGCAATCAGCCCCAGCATTTT
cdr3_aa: CATSRDWGSNQPQHF

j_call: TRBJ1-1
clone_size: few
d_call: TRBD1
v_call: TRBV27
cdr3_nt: TGTGCCAGCAGTTTATTGGCCAGGGGGTTGGGCACTGAAGCTTTCTTT
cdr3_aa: CASSLLARGLGTEAFF